The sequence of this T cell receptor beta chain was determined in a study of radiotherapy plus CTLA-4 blockade in lung cancer. Study findings and constraints: Early blood T cell clone changes and increased post-radiation serum interferon-beta were reportedly the strongest response predictors.

With respect to this clone: What it binds is unknown.

The data were produced by immunoSEQ multiplex PCR, yet TCRdb's version contains in-frame clones alone and is incomplete. The sample contains tens of thousands of clones, roughly 80% of which appear only once. CDR1 MNHEY and CDR2 SMNVEV come from the germline V gene (reference sequence). This CDR3 region has 14 residues. The ends were cut back, 8 bases at V and 1 base at J, with 14 bases in the middle. The sample here was peripheral blood, taken from a patient treated with radiotherapy plus ipilimumab. V and J are TRBV27 and TRBJ1-1; perhaps TRBD1 as D (6 bases). This clonotype was sampled from a human donor with non-small cell lung cancer who had a complete response to radiotherapy plus ipilimumab. The CDR3 loop is CASPTGLTNTEAFF. The CDR3 DNA reads TGTGCCAGCCCGACAGGACTCACGAACACTGAAGCTTTCTTT.